Listed here is a single T cell receptor beta chain. Antigen: not known. The gene names given are mouse names. The CDR3 extends 1 residue past the end of the read, so its final part is completed from the germline J gene. Libraries were prepared by immunoSEQ multiplex PCR; TCRdb keeps only in-frame clonotypes and omits some of them. The data hold more than 6,000 clones, with about a third observed a single time. Time point: mouse harvest day 14 after allogeneic transplant. Each mouse received 10^7 T-cell-depleted marrow cells plus 10^6 splenic CD5+ T cells by tail vein. Per the germline V gene, CDR1 is KGHPV and CDR2 is FQNQEV (reference sequence). The CDR3 contains 13 residues. Trimming removed 2 bases from V and 0 bases from J, with 2 bases in between. The data were obtained in a study of tissue T cells after allogeneic stem cell transplantation. Whole-study findings and limits: Limitations included a small, clinically heterogeneous cohort and limited sampling depth. Which tissue TCRs were alloreactive or antigen-specific was not determined. Some clones might be persisting host cells. Few T cell clones were shared across patients, but motif clusters showed tissue-specific shared signatures. Anatomically similar tissues had similar TCR repertoires within each patient.

V is TRBV26 and J is TRBJ2-1; D is undetermined. This sequence originates from a female BALB/c mouse given C57BL/6 T cells with graft-versus-host disease after an allogeneic hematopoietic cell transplant. The sequencing sample was made of skin. CDR3 DNA (partial): TGTGCCAGCAGTCTGGCTAACTATGCTGAGCAGTTC. Translation gives CASSLANYAEQF. The CDR3, in full, reads CASSLANYAEQFF.